This T cell receptor (beta chain) was profiled in a study of cytomegalovirus exposure and HLA in healthy donors (dated 2017 in TCRdb). General notes on the study: An earlier analysis of several hundred of the donors reported under 300 Gb of sequence data and about 120 million unique TCR beta sequences obtained from some 200 million T cells. A separate validation cohort of approximately 130 different subjects was used in addition to the roughly 670-subject first cohort. Among a few hundred genotyped donors of the cohort, an average of approximately 240,000 unique TCR beta nucleotide sequences were sequenced per donor, around 20% of them non-productive. The study combined high-throughput TCR immunosequencing, statistical association of individual TCRs with disease status, and machine learning to predict cytomegalovirus infection status. To study patterns of TCR occurrence, a later analysis re-analyzed previously published TCR beta repertoires from several hundred donors and added high-resolution HLA genotyping. The aim of the study was to test whether cataloging public T cell receptors could identify signatures of past pathogen exposure. Every discovery cohort repertoire had been produced on one sequencing platform. The T cell repertoires of 700 or so subjects were profiled by immunosequencing and related to cytomegalovirus serostatus. To decide whether each TCR beta V gene segment behaved as functional or pseudogenic, an earlier analysis of fewer than 750 of the donors relied on high-throughput TCR beta sequencing. Roughly five DR-DQ haplotypes were handled as single units for association and clustering because linkage in the cohort was strong. Of the 398 genotyped donors, over 70% fell in the genetic ancestry cluster associated with self-reported Caucasian donors. Alongside the repertoire data, information on donor age, sex, ethnicity and CMV serostatus was compiled. An early release covering about 600 HLA-typed donors comprised about 300 gigabases of sequencing data and some 79 million unique TCR sequences. Typing coverage differed by locus: A, B, C, DRB1 and DQB1 were typed in roughly 620-640 donors, DQA1 in about 550, DPA1 in over 600, and DPB1 in roughly 450. HLA typing covered class I and class II loci at four-digit resolution. In a later genetic analysis, genome-wide SNP genotypes for about three fifths of the roughly 670 donors were used, and that subset was treated as a discovery cohort. Rather than drawing on any new phenotypic data, the later analysis identified candidate immune exposures from TCR beta sequences and the way those sequences occurred across donors.

On the study overall, not on this receptor specifically: This cohort had only TCR beta chains sequenced, and the lack of alpha or paired-chain data limited which features could be detected. A later analysis reported that several top co-occurrence clusters appeared linked to parvovirus B19, influenza, CMV and Epstein-Barr virus. In a later analysis, HLA-associated TCR beta chains were found to be more clonally expanded and to have lower generation probabilities than equally common non-associated chains. Assigning TCR associations to individual alleles was difficult when HLA alleles, especially DR and DQ, strongly co-occurred. Sequencing depth was assumed to be roughly uniform across donors in the presence/absence analyses, though that assumption may not hold. The study gave a list of some 150 TCR beta chains associated with cytomegalovirus. An association between a missense DCLRE1C variant and V-gene and J-gene trimming of TCR beta chains was found in a later genetic analysis and replicated in an independent cohort. A later analysis found that most CMV-associated TCR beta chains appeared HLA-restricted, with HLA associations seemingly driven largely by CMV exposure. The authors suggested that the approach could potentially be extended to other disease states and immunological phenotypes. The 87-base-pair reads could not distinguish some IMGT-functional V segments, including TRBV6-2 and TRBV6-3, so those segments were excluded. Linkage disequilibrium might explain the correlated functional status among segregating V segments, but an unknown experimental factor could not be ruled out. In vitro tests confirmed that a few of the cytomegalovirus-associated TCR beta chains recognize cytomegalovirus antigens. Specific HLA alleles were associated with 15,000 to 20,000 TCR beta sequences at a false discovery rate of 0.05 in a later analysis. A later analysis found that TCR association rates varied across HLA loci, with DRB1 alleles showing the most associated TCRs and HLA-C alleles the fewest. According to a later genetic analysis, donors in an Asian-associated ancestry cluster had fewer N-insertions in productive TCRs than the roughly 670-donor mean. A further reported finding was that TCR beta sequences accurately predicted the HLA-A and HLA-B alleles for most subjects in the first cohort. While some public TCRs were present in many individuals, most TCR sequences turned up only very rarely across donors. HLA typing was unavailable for some donors at each locus, so association tests used only the typed subset. In both the original and validation cohorts, the classifier was reported to diagnose cytomegalovirus status with high specificity and sensitivity. The sequencing pipeline was judged likely to have produced a cluster of highly shared sequence variants as a technical artifact. The earlier analysis of about 600 of the donors excluded 15 to 20 rarely observed V segments, including chromosome 9 orphons, because counts were too low. For the cohort, immune exposure information was limited to CMV serostatus. An earlier analysis of approximately 540 of the donors showed that most TCR beta V segments appeared in productive rearrangements either about 90% or about 30% of the time, which broadly matched IMGT annotations.

Preparation of the library involved the immunoSEQ multiplex PCR assay. A mixture of 60 forward primers for TCR Vbeta segments and 13 reverse primers for TCR Jbeta segments was used in the multiplex PCR. A multiplex PCR assay on genomic DNA amplified the CDR3 region of rearranged TCR beta genes. Amplified TCR beta libraries were sequenced as 87-base-pair reads on the Illumina HiSeq System. The authors' pipeline ran thus. Across the 500 to 750 repertoires, a later analysis counted 75 million to 90 million unique TCR beta chains, approximately 12 million of which were shared by at least two donors. To remove PCR and sequencing errors, raw reads were error-corrected and collapsed into unique sequences using a nearest-neighbor algorithm that merged closely related sequences. To assign V, D and J gene segments, CDR3 sequences were aligned to IMGT reference sequences. For a sequence to be retained, a match of at least six nucleotides was required to both a V gene segment and a J gene segment. Rearrangements were called productive when the CDR3 lacked stop codons and stayed in frame with V and J; all others were non-productive. Following IMGT convention, CDR3 was defined as the stretch from the second conserved V-encoded cysteine to the conserved J-encoded phenylalanine. The earlier analysis of more than 450 of the donors excluded sequences that lacked an unambiguous match to a single V gene segment. An earlier analysis of 450 to 650 of the donors called V segments functional above 56.7% productive rearrangements and segregating when the between-donor standard deviation exceeded 5%. A statistical classification framework was built for diagnosing cytomegalovirus status from the catalog of TCR beta chain sequences. A later analysis assigned V and J genes by comparing TCR nucleotide sequences with IMGT/GENE-DB human TR gene sequences. In a later analysis, CDR3 sequences and most-parsimonious VDJ recombination scenarios were assigned using the TCRdist pipeline. In a later analysis, each TCR beta chain was defined by its CDR3 amino acid sequence together with its V-gene family, and reads without a unique V-gene family were excluded. In a later analysis, 500 to 700 highly shared, low-generation-probability nucleotide sequences were removed to address suspected cross-contamination and a sequencing artifact. A later analysis calculated a clonal expansion index for each public chain from normalized within-repertoire ranks of inferred template counts. Generation probabilities in a later analysis came from a VDJ recombination model fitted to out-of-frame rearrangements, and those results were checked against IGoR. A later analysis scored TCR-TCR, TCR-HLA and TCR-CMV co-occurrence with hypergeometric tests, applying a repertoire-size bias correction to TCR pairs. To estimate false discovery rates, a later analysis permuted the HLA or CMV assignments 20 times. In a later analysis, co-occurring TCRs were grouped using DBSCAN, with TCRdist sequence similarity added in when clustering inside HLA-allele-positive subsets. Co-occurrence clustering excluded repertoires with fewer than 30,000 or more than 120,000 public chains, plus five with anomalous nucleotide sharing. As stored in TCRdb, this immuneACCESS dataset retains in-frame rearrangements with V and J assigned. A fraction of the clones does not appear; measured against another copy, unresolved V genes explain less than half of the discrepancy, and the remainder lacks a known reason. D and trimming come from the DNA, and the V and J calls and clone size come from that table. Present in this sample are 150,000 to 200,000 clones, around three quarters of which were seen just once. The ten largest clones take up 1.5% to 2% of the sample.

The cohort comprised hundreds of healthy bone marrow donors. Cohort members were all nominally healthy when sampled, although unrecorded immune exposures were likely present. The donor tested CMV seronegative and was one of the 352 seronegative cohort members. Each donor provided a peripheral blood sample, and peripheral blood mononuclear cells were used for TCR beta sequencing. Genomic DNA was extracted from the blood cell samples with the Qiagen DNeasy Blood Extraction Kit. In this sample, this clone turned up a few times. It has no known antigen specificity. No clone much larger than this one lies a single base away; base qualities are absent. At the junction V is shortened by 5 bases and J by 3 bases; bases outside the gene matches: 5. The CDR3 spans 15 residues, from the cysteine through the phenylalanine. Only the CDR3 region is kept as DNA, spanning 45 bases read in frame from base 1. The germline V gene provides CDR1 MGHDK and CDR2 SYGVNS.

The rearranged segments are TRBV25-1 and TRBJ2-3; 10 central nucleotides agree with TRBD2. Sequencing was performed on PBMCs. The TCR comes from a man aged 30 to 45 in good health and CMV-seronegative. The base sequence is TGTGCCAGCAGTTCTAGCGGGAGAGAGACAGATACGCAGTATTTT. Translated, this gives CASSSSGRETDTQYF.